This T cell receptor (beta chain) was captured in a study of T cell repertoires in cytomegalovirus infection. Looking at the study overall: Indications came from public TCR beta signatures; they pointed to CMV infection and to a matching HLA type. Study-wide results and caveats: Summed frequency of shared TCR beta families picked out CMV carriers who also had the relevant HLA. Clonotypes of TCR beta that were HLA-C-restricted and CMV-specific dominated the ex vivo response.

This clonotype was seen a few times. Its target is unknown. The CDR3 totals 15 residues. Deletions cut 3 bases from V and 2 bases from J, with 15 bases between. Germline V gene sequence: CDR1 SGHKS, CDR2 YYEKEE (reference sequence). TCRdb itself ran the reads through MiXCR, one entry per CDR3 protein. The sample records hundreds of thousands of distinct CDR3 sequences, around 24% being singletons. The TCR was taken from a human donor in good health (CMV status not recorded). Some clones in this sample may be carry-over from other donors' samples. What was sequenced was CD8+ T cells from PBMCs. V is TRBV5-5 and J is TRBJ2-7; a weak D match, TRBD1 (6 bases). The CDR3 DNA is TGTGCCAGCAGCTGGACCGGGACACTTACCTACGAGCAGTACTTC. This codes for CASSWTGTLTYEQYF.